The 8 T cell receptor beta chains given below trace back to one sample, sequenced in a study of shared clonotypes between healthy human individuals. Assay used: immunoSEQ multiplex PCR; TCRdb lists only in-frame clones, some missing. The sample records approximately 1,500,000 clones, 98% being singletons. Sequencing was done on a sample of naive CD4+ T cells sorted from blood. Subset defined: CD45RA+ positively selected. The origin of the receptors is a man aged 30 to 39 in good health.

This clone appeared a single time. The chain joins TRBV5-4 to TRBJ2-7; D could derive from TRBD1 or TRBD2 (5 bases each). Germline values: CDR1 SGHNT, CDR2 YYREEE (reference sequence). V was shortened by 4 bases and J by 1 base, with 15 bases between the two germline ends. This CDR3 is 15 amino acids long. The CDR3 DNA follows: TGTGCCAGCAGCCCCAGAGGGGCCCGGTCCTACGAGCAGTACTTC. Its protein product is CASSPRGARSYEQYF.

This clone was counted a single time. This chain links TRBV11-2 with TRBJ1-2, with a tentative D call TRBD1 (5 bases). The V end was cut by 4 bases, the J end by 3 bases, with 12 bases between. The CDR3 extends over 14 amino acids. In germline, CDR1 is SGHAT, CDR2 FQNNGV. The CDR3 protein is CASSSSTRDYGYTF. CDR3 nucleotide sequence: TGTGCCAGCAGCTCCTCTACCAGGGACTATGGCTACACCTTC.

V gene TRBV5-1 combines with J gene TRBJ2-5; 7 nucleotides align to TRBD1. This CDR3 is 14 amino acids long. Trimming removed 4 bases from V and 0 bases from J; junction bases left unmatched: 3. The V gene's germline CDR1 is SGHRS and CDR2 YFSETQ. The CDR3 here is CASSEGTDQETQYF. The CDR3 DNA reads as TGCGCCAGCAGCGAGGGGACAGACCAAGAGACCCAGTACTTC.

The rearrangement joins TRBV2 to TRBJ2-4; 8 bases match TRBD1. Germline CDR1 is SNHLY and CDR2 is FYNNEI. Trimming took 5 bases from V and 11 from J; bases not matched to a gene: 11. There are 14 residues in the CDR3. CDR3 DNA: TGTGCCAGCAGTTTGACAGGGGCCGCACTTCTTCAGTACTTC. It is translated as CASSLTGAALLQYF.

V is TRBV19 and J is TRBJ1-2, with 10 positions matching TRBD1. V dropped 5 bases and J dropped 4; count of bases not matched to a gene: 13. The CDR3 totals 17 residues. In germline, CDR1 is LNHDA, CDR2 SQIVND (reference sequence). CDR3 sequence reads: CASSLLSGTGVRYGYTF. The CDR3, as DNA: TGTGCCAGTAGTCTCCTTTCCGGGACAGGGGTTCGCTATGGCTACACCTTC.

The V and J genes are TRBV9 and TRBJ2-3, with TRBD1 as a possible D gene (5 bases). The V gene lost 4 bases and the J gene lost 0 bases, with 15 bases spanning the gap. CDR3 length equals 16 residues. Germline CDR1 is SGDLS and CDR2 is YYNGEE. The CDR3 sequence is CASSPLAQASTDTQYF. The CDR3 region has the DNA TGTGCCAGCAGCCCCCTTGCACAGGCTAGCACAGATACGCAGTATTTT.

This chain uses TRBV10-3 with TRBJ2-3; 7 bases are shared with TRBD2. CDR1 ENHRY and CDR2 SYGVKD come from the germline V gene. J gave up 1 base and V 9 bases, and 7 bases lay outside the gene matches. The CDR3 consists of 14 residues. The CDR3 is CAIGTTYRTDTQYF. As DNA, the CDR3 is TGTGCCATAGGGACTACCTATCGCACAGATACGCAGTATTTT.

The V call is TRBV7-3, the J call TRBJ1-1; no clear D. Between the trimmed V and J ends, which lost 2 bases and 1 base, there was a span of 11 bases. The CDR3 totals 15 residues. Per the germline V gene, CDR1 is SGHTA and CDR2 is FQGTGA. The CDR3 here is CASSLAAMGNTEAFF. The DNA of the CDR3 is TGTGCCAGCAGCTTAGCAGCCATGGGGAACACTGAAGCTTTCTTT.